Here is one T cell receptor (beta chain) with its context. Its antigen is unidentified. Germline V gene sequence: CDR1 MGHRA, CDR2 YSYEKL. The CDR3 has 15 amino acids. This record belongs to a study of CXCR3-negative and CXCR3-positive naive CD8 T cells. Across the study: The total count of TRB reads reached around 130 million, and each library contributed about 1.5 +/- 0.3 million. Findings and limits, study-wide: For naive cells, CXCR3-negative and CXCR3-positive subsets had similar TRBV-TRBJ usage; for memory cells, usage differed. High diversity, comparable across both naive subsets, contrasted with much lower diversity in memory CD8+ cells.

5' RACE with UMI labels generated the TRB cDNA libraries. Reanalyzing the 5' RACE reads, TCRdb keeps one entry per CDR3 protein, without DNA. The repertoire table contains just under 45,000 distinct CDR3 sequences. Using triplicate sorts, 250,000 to 350,000 cells were collected each time from every CD8+ T cell subset. This receptor was obtained from a human donor in good health. Some clones in this sample may be carry-over from other donors' samples. The chain joins TRBV4-1 to TRBJ1-2; the TCRdb D gene call, TRBD1, has no DNA to confirm it. Sequencing used memory CD8+ T cells from blood. CDR3 sequence: CASSQGGQLNYGYTF.